Following are 15 T cell receptor beta chains from one sample sequenced in a study of blood T cell repertoires in COVID-19. Some clones are missing from TCRdb's copy, which holds only in-frame ones; the method was immunoSEQ multiplex PCR. Here the sample spans some 350,000 clones, 87% being singletons. Sequencing was performed on PBMCs or T cells enriched from blood (not recorded which). The receptors shown here come from a woman in her thirties who had recovered from COVID-19.

The V call is TRBV11-2, the J call TRBJ1-4, with a weak D call TRBD1 (6 bases). With 10 bases removed from V and 3 bases from J, the gap between germline ends came to 12 bases. This CDR3 has 13 residues. In germline, CDR1 is SGHAT, CDR2 FQNNGV. DNA of the CDR3: TGTGCCACCAGGGGAGGAGCTAATGAAAAACTGTTTTTT. Translation: CATRGGANEKLFF.

This chain joins TRBV27 and TRBJ2-3, with 11 bases matching TRBD2. Germline-derived CDR1 and CDR2 are MNHEY and SMNVEV (reference sequence). CDR3 length equals 21 residues. V was clipped by 1 base and J by 4 bases; unmatched bases: 19. CDR3 sequence reads: CASSLWGSGGAGEMDPDTQYF. Written as DNA, the CDR3 is TGTGCCAGCAGTTTATGGGGTAGCGGGGGGGCGGGTGAGATGGATCCAGATACGCAGTATTTT.

This chain links TRBV9 with TRBJ1-2; 12 bases match TRBD1. The CDR3 consists of 16 residues. V dropped 0 bases and J dropped 2; count of bases not matched to a gene: 2. Germline V gene sequence: CDR1 SGDLS, CDR2 YYNGEE. The CDR3 here is CASSVVGTGGNYGYTF. DNA of the CDR3: TGTGCCAGCAGCGTAGTGGGGACAGGGGGCAACTATGGCTACACCTTC.

The V call is TRBV7-2, the J call TRBJ1-1, with TRBD1 matching 8 bases. Germline V CDR1 and CDR2: SGHTA, FQGNSA. The CDR3 runs to 12 residues. V shed 9 bases, J shed 8 bases, and the junction held 8 bases outside the gene matches. The CDR3 DNA reads TGTGCCAGTACCTACAGGGGGGGGGAAGCTTTCTTT. This sequence encodes CASTYRGGEAFF.

V usage is TRBV3-1 (or the pseudogene TRBV3-2) and J usage is TRBJ1-2; 8 nucleotides agree with TRBD1. The ends lost 6 bases at V and 5 bases at J; junction bases unmatched: 2. The germline CDR1 and CDR2 sequences are LGHDT and YNNKEL (reference sequence). CDR3 size: 12 residues. CDR3 DNA sequence: TGTGCCAGCAGTCGACAGGGGTATGGCTACACCTTC. Its protein is CASSRQGYGYTF.

J is TRBJ1-5 and V is TRBV15, with D maybe TRBD1 (6 bases). This CDR3 has 16 amino acids. CDR1 and CDR2 (germline): LNHNV, YYDKDF (reference sequence). V was clipped by 0 bases and J by 3 bases, with 12 bases between them. CDR3 protein: CATSRDRQGINQPQHF. DNA of the CDR3: TGTGCCACCAGCAGAGACCGCCAGGGGATCAATCAGCCCCAGCATTTT.

This chain uses TRBV13 with TRBJ2-1; D perhaps matches TRBD1 (6 bases). The CDR3 runs 16 residues. Trimming took off 6 bases at V and 4 bases at J, with 19 bases between the two ends. In germline, CDR1 is PRHDT, CDR2 FYEKMQ (reference sequence). DNA of the CDR3: TGTGCCAGCAGACCCAAGGACAGTTACCTATACAATGAGCAGTTCTTC. Translation: CASRPKDSYLYNEQFF.

This chain uses TRBV10-2 with TRBJ1-1; weak D call: TRBD1 (6 bases). The CDR3 totals 13 residues. V shed 0 bases and J shed 8 bases, with 10 bases lying between them. CDR1 is WSHSY, CDR2 SAAADI, per germline. The CDR3 spells CASSESSGTEAFF. CDR3 DNA sequence: TGCGCCAGCAGTGAGTCTTCCGGGACAGAAGCTTTCTTT.

The chain employs TRBV7-2 and TRBJ2-2, with D maybe TRBD1 (5 bases). Trimming took off 6 bases at V and 4 bases at J, with 18 bases between the two ends. Germline CDR1 is SGHTA and CDR2 is FQGNSA. The CDR3 covers 16 residues. Here the CDR3 DNA reads TGTGCCAGCAGGACTGGGGTGGTGGGGCTCACCGGGGAGCTGTTTTTT. Translated: CASRTGVVGLTGELFF.

This chain links TRBV6-2 or TRBV6-3 with TRBJ2-7; the D is unclear. The CDR3 totals 15 residues. Per germline, CDR1 MNHEY and CDR2 SVGEGT. The ends were cut back, 6 bases at V and 3 bases at J, with 18 bases in the middle. The CDR3 loop reads CASSPGSFEVYEQYF. For the CDR3, the DNA is TGTGCCAGCAGCCCCGGGTCTTTCGAGGTCTACGAGCAGTACTTC.

This clone was observed a handful of times. V is TRBV7-2 and J is TRBJ1-5; D not certain. The germline V gene has CDR1 SGHTA and CDR2 FQGNSA. This CDR3 has 13 residues. Trimming shortened V by 2 bases and J by 7 bases, and 9 bases separated the two germline ends. As DNA, the CDR3 is TGTGCCAGCAGCTTACGGACTGACCAGCCCCAGCATTTT. Translating gives CASSLRTDQPQHF.

The genes are TRBV5-1 and TRBJ1-6; D is perhaps TRBD1 (6 bases). Germline assignment: CDR1 SGHRS and CDR2 YFSETQ. Trimming cost V 0 bases and J 7 bases, with 11 bases left between them. This CDR3 is 15 amino acids long. The chain's CDR3 is CASSLGQVGNSPLHF. CDR3 sequence (DNA): TGCGCCAGCAGCTTGGGACAGGTGGGGAATTCACCCCTCCACTTT.

The chain is built from TRBV4-2 and TRBJ2-1; the match to TRBD2 covers 8 bases. The CDR3 runs to 15 residues. Per germline, CDR1 LGHNA and CDR2 YNFKEQ. Trimming took 1 base from V and 6 from J; bases not matched to a gene: 5. The CDR3 DNA reads TGTGCCAGCAGCCAAGCAGTGCTAGCGGGCAATGAGCAGTTCTTC. This sequence encodes CASSQAVLAGNEQFF.

The rearrangement uses TRBV2 and TRBJ2-2; D gene uncertain. Trimming took off 4 bases at V and 1 base at J, with 7 bases between the two ends. The CDR3 is 14 residues long. CDR1 is SNHLY, CDR2 FYNNEI, per germline. The CDR3 DNA sequence: TGTGCCAGCAGTGTACAAGTGAACACCGGGGAGCTGTTTTTT. It yields the protein CASSVQVNTGELFF.

The rearrangement links TRBV24-1 to TRBJ2-3; 9 nucleotides match TRBD2. Trimming removed 2 bases from V and 2 bases from J; junction bases left unmatched: 4. This CDR3 has 16 amino acids. Per germline, CDR1 KGHDR and CDR2 SFDVKD. This chain's CDR3 is CATSDYSSGVTDTQYF. The CDR3 nucleotides read TGTGCCACCAGTGATTATTCTAGCGGGGTCACAGATACGCAGTATTTT.